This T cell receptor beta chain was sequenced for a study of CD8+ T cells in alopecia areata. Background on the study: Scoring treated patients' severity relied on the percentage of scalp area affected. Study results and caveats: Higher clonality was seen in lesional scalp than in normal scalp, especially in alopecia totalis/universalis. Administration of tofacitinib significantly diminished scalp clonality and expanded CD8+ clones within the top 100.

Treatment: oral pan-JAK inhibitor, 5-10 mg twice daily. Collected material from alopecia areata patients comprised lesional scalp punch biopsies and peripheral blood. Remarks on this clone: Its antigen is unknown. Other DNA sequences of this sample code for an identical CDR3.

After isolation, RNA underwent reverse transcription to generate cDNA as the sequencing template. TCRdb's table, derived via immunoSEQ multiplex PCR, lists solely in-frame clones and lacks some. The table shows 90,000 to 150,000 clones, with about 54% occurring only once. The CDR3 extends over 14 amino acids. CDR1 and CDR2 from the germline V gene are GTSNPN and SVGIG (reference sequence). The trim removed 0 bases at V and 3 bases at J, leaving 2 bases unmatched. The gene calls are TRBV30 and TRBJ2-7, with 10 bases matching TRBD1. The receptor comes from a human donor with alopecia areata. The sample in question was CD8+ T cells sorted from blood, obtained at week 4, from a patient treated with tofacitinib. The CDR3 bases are TGTGCCTGGAGTGTAGGGACAGGGGACTACGAGCAGTACTTC. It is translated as CAWSVGTGDYEQYF. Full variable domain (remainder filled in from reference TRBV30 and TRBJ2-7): SQTIHQWPATLVQPVGSPLSLECTVEGTSNPNLYWYRQAAGRGLQLLFYSVGIGQISSEVPQNLSASRPQDRQFILSSKKLLLSDSGFYLCAWSVGTGDYEQYFGPGTRLTVT.